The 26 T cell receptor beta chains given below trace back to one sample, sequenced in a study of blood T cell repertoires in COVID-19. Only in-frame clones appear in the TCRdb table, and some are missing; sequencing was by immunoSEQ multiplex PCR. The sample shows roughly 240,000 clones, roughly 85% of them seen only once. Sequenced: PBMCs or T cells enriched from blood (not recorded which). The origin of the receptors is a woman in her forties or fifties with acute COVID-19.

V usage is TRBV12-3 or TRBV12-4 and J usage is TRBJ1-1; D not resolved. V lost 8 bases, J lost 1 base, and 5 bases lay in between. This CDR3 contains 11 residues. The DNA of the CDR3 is TGTGCCAGCCGGGAGAACACTGAAGCTTTCTTT. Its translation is CASRENTEAFF.

The CDR3 bases are TGTGCCAGCAGCCCTACGGGAGGGCGACCCACTGAAGCTTTCTTT. Translating gives CASSPTGGRPTEAFF. The rearrangement links TRBV11-3 to TRBJ1-1; no clear D gene. The CDR3 is 15 residues long. CDR1 is SGHNT and CDR2 is YENEEA in the germline V gene. V gave up 5 bases and J gave up 4 bases, with 17 bases separating them.

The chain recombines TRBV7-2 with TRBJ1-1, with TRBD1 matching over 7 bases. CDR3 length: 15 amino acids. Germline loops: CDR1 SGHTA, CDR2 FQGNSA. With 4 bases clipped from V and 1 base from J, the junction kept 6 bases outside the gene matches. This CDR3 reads CASSSDRARNTEAFF. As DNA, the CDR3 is TGTGCCAGCAGCTCTGACAGGGCCCGGAACACTGAAGCTTTCTTT.

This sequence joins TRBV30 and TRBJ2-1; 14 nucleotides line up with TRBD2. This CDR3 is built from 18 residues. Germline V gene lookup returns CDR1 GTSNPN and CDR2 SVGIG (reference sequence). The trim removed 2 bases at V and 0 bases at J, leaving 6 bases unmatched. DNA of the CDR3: TGTGCCTGGAGTAGGCGACTAGCGGGGGGGAGCTCCTACAATGAGCAGTTCTTC. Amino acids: CAWSRRLAGGSSYNEQFF.

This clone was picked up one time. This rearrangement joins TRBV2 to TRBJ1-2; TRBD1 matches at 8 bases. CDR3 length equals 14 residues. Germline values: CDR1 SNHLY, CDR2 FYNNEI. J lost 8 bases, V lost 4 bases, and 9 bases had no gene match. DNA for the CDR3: TGTGCCAGCAGTGGACCTTCAGGGGGCTGGGGCTACACCTTC. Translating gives CASSGPSGGWGYTF.

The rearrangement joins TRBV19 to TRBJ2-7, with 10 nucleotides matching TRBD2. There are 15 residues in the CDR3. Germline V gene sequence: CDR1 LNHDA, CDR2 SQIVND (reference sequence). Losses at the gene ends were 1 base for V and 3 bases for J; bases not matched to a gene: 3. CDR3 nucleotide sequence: TGTGCCAGTAGTATAGGTAGCGGGGGGCACTACGAGCAGTACTTC. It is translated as CASSIGSGGHYEQYF. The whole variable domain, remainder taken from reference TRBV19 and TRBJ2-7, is DGGITQSPKYLFRKEGQNVTLSCEQNLNHDAMYWYRQDPGQGLRLIYYSQIVNDFQKGDIAEGYSVSREKKESFPLTVTSAQKNPTAFYLCASSIGSGGHYEQYFGPGTRLTVT.

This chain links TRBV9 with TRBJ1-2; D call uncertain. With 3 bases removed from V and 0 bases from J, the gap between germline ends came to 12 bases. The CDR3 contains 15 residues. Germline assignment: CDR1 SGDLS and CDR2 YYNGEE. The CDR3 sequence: CASSAGGQANYGYTF. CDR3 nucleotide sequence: TGTGCCAGCAGCGCCGGAGGGCAAGCTAACTATGGCTACACCTTC.

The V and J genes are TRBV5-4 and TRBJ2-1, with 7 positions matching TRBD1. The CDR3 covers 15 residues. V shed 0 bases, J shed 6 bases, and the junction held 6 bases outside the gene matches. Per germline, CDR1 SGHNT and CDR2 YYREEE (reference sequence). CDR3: CASSLDRGLSNEQFF. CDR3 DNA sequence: TGTGCCAGCAGCTTGGACAGGGGTCTCTCCAATGAGCAGTTCTTC.

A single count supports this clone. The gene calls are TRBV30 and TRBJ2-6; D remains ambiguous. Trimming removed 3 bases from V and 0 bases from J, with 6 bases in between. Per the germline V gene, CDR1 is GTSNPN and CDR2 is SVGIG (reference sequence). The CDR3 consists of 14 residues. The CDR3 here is CAWRAGSGANVLTF. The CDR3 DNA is TGTGCCTGGAGAGCTGGCTCTGGGGCCAACGTCCTGACTTTC. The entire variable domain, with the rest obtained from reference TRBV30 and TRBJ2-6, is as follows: SQTIHQWPATLVQPVGSPLSLECTVEGTSNPNLYWYRQAAGRGLQLLFYSVGIGQISSEVPQNLSASRPQDRQFILSSKKLLLSDSGFYLCAWRAGSGANVLTFGAGSRLTVL.

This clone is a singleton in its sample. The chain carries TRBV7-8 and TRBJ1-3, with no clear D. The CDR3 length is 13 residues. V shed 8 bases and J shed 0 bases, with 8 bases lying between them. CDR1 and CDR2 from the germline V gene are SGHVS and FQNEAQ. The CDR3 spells CASLPGSGNTIYF. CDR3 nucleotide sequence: TGTGCCAGCCTGCCGGGCTCTGGAAACACCATATATTTT.

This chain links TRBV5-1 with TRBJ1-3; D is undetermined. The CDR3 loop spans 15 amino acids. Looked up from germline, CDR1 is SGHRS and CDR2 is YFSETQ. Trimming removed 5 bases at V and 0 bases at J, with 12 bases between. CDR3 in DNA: TGCGCCAGCAGTTTCGGGTCGAGCTCTGGAAACACCATATATTTT. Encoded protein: CASSFGSSSGNTIYF. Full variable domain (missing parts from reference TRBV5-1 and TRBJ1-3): KAGVTQTPRYLIKTRGQQVTLSCSPISGHRSVSWYQQTPGQGLQFLFEYFSETQRNKGNFPGRFSGRQFSNSRSEMNVSTLELGDSALYLCASSFGSSSGNTIYFGEGSWLTVV.

The CDR3 nucleotides read TGTGCCAGCAGTGAATCAAAGGGGTTTATGAACACTGAAGCTTTCTTT. As protein: CASSESKGFMNTEAFF. The rearrangement joins TRBV2 to TRBJ1-1; D might be TRBD1 (5 bases). CDR1 SNHLY and CDR2 FYNNEI come from the germline V gene. Trimming took 2 bases from V and 0 from J, leaving 13 bases between them. The CDR3 runs 16 residues.

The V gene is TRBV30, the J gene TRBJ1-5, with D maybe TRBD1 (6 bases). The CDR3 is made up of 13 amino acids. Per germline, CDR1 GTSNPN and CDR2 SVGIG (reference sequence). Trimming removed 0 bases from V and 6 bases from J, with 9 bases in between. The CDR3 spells CAWSVQGTQPQHF. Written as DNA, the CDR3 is TGTGCCTGGAGTGTACAGGGAACTCAGCCCCAGCATTTT.

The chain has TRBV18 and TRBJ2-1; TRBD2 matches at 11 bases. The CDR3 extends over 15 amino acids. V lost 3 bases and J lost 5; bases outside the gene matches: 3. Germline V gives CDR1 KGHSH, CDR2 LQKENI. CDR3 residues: CASSPLAGGDNEQFF. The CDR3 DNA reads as TGTGCCAGCTCACCTCTAGCGGGGGGCGACAATGAGCAGTTCTTC. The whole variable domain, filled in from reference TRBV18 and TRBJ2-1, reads NAGVMQNPRHLVRRRGQEARLRCSPMKGHSHVYWYRQLPEEGLKFMVYLQKENIIDESGMPKERFSAEFPKEGPSILRIQQVVRGDSAAYFCASSPLAGGDNEQFFGPGTRLTVL.

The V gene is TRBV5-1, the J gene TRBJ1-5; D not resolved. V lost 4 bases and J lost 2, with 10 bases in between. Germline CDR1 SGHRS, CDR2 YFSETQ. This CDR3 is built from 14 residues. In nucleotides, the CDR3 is TGCGCCAGCAGCCCCACTGTAGGCAATCAGCCCCAGCATTTT. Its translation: CASSPTVGNQPQHF.

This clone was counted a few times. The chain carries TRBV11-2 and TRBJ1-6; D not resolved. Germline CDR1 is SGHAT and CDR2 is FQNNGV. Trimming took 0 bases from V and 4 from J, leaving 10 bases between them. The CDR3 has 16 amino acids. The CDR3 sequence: CASSLDQAEYNSPLHF. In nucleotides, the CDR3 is TGTGCCAGCAGCTTAGATCAGGCAGAGTATAATTCACCCCTCCACTTT.

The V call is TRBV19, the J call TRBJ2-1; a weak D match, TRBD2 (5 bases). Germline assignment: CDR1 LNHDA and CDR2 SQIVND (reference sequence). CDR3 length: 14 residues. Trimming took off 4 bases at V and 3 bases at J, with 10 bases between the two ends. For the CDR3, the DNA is TGTGCCAGTAGTAGCCGGGATTACTACAATGAGCAGTTCTTC. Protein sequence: CASSSRDYYNEQFF.

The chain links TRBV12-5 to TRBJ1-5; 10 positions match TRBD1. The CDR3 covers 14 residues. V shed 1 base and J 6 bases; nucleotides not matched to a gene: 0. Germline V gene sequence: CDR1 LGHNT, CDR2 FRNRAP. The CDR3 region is CASGLGQGAQPQHF. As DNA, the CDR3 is TGTGCTAGTGGTTTGGGACAGGGGGCTCAGCCCCAGCATTTT.

This CDR3 is CASSFRRDRGYSPLHF. For the CDR3, the DNA is TGTGCCAGCAGCTTTAGACGGGACAGGGGCTATTCACCCCTCCACTTT. The V gene is TRBV11-2, the J gene TRBJ1-6; 10 positions agree with TRBD1. Germline V gene sequence: CDR1 SGHAT, CDR2 FQNNGV. The ends lost 3 bases at V and 8 bases at J; junction bases unmatched: 7. The CDR3 runs 16 residues.

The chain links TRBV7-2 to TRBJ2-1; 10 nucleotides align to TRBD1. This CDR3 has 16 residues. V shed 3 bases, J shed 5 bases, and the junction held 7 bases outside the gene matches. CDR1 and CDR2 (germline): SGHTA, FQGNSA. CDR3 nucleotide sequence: TGTGCCAGCAGCTTGAGACCGGGACAGGGGAACAATGAGCAGTTCTTC. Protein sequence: CASSLRPGQGNNEQFF.

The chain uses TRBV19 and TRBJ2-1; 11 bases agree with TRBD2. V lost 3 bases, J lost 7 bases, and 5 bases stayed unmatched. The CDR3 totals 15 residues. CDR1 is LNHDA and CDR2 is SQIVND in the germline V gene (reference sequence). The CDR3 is CASSILAGGQNEQFF. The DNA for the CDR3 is TGTGCCAGTAGTATCCTAGCGGGGGGTCAGAATGAGCAGTTCTTC.

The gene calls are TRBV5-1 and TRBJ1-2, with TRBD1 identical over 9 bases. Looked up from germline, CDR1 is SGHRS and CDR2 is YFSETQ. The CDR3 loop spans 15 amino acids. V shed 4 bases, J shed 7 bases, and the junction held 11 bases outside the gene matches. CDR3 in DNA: TGCGCCAGCAGCAACGGGGACAGGGTATCGTCTGGCTACACCTTC. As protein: CASSNGDRVSSGYTF.

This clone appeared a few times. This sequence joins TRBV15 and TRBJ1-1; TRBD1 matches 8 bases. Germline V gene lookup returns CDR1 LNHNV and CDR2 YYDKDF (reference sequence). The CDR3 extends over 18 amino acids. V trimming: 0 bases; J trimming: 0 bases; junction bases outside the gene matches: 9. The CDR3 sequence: CATSRDVPRGLLNTEAFF. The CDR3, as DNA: TGTGCCACCAGCAGAGACGTTCCCAGGGGGCTTTTGAACACTGAAGCTTTCTTT. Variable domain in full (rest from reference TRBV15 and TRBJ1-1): DAMVIQNPRYQVTQFGKPVTLSCSQTLNHNVMYWYQQKSSQAPKLLFHYYDKDFNNEADTPDNFQSRRPNTSFCFLDIRSPGLGDTAMYLCATSRDVPRGLLNTEAFFGQGTRLTVV.

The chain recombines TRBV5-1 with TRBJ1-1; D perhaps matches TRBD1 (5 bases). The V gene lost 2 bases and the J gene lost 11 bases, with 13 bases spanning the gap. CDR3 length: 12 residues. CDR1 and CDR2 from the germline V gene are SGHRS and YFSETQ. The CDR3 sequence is CASSFQGHGAFF. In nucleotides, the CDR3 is TGCGCCAGCAGCTTTCAGGGCCACGGGGCTTTCTTT.

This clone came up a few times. CDR3 bases: TGTGCCAGCAGTTACGTTAATGGCCCACCCCACAATGAGCAGTTCTTC. It codes for CASSYVNGPPHNEQFF. V and J are TRBV6-2 or TRBV6-3 and TRBJ2-1, with D unresolved. Germline-derived CDR1 and CDR2 are MNHEY and SVGEGT. V gave up 2 bases and J gave up 5 bases, with 16 bases separating them. The CDR3 length is 16 residues.

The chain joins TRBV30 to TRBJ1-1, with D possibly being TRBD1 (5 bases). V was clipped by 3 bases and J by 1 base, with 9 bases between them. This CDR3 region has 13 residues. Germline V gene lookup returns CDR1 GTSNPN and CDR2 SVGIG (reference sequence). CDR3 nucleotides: TGTGCCTGGAGCGGAGGGACGAACACTGAAGCTTTCTTT. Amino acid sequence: CAWSGGTNTEAFF. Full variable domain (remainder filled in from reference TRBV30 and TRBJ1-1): SQTIHQWPATLVQPVGSPLSLECTVEGTSNPNLYWYRQAAGRGLQLLFYSVGIGQISSEVPQNLSASRPQDRQFILSSKKLLLSDSGFYLCAWSGGTNTEAFFGQGTRLTVV.